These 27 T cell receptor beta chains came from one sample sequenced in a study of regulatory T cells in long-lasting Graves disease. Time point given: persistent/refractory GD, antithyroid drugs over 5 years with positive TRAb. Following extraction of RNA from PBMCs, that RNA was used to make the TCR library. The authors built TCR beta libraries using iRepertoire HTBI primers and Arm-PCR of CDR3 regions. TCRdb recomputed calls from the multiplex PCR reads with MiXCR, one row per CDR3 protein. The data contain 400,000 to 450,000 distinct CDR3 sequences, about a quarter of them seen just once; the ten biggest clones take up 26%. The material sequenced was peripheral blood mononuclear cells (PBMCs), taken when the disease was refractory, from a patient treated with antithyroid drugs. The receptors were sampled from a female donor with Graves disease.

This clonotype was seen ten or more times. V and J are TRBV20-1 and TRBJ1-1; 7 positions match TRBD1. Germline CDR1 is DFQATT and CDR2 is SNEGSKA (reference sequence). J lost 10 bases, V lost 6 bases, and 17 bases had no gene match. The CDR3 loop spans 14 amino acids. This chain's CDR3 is CSAPLGTASRVAFF. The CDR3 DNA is TGCAGTGCACCGCTCGGGACAGCCTCTCGTGTAGCTTTCTTT.

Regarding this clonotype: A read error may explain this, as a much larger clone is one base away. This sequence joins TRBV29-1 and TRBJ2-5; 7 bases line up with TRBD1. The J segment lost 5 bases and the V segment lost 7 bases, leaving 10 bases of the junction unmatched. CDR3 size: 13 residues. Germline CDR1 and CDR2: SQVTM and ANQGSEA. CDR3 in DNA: TGCAGCGCTGAGGGACAGCTTGGCGAGACCCAGTACTTC. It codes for CSAEGQLGETQYF.

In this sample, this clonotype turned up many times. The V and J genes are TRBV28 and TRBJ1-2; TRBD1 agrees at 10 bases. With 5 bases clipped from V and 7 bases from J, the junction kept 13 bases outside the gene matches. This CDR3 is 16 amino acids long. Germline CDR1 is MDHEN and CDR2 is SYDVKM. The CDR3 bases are TGTGCCAGCAGTCTAAAGACAGGGGGCGTTTTCTCTGGCTACACCTTC. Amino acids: CASSLKTGGVFSGYTF.

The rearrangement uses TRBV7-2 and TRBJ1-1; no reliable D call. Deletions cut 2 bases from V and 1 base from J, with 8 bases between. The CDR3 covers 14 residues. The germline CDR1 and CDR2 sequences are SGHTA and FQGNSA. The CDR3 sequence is CASSLPAKNTEAFF. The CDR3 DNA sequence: TGTGCCAGCAGCTTACCGGCTAAGAACACTGAAGCTTTCTTT.

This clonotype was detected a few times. DNA for the CDR3: TGCAGTGCGCACAGGGGGCAGGGCAACGTCCTGACTTTC. This codes for CSAHRGQGNVLTF. This rearrangement joins TRBV20-1 to TRBJ2-6, with 9 bases lining up with TRBD1. The CDR3 sequence is 13 residues long. In germline, CDR1 is DFQATT, CDR2 SNEGSKA (reference sequence). Germline trimming cut 6 bases from V and 9 bases from J; bases unmatched to any gene: 6.

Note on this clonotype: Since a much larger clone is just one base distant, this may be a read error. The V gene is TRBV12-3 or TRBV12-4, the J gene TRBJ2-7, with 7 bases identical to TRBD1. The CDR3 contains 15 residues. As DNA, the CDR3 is TGTGCCGGCAGTCAAAACAGGGGCCAAGCCTACGAGCAGTACTTC. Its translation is CAGSQNRGQAYEQYF.

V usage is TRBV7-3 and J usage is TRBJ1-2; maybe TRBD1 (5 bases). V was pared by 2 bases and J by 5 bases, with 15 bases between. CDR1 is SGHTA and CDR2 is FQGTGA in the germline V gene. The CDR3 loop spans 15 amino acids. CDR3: CASSLEGQGLYGYTF. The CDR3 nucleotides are TGTGCCAGCAGCTTAGAAGGTCAGGGATTATATGGCTACACCTTC.

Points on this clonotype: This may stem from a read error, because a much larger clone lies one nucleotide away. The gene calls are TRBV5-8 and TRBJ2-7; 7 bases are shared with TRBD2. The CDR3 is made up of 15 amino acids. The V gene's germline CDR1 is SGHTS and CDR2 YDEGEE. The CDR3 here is CAGSRDGTTTYEQYF. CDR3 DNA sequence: TGTGCCGGCAGCAGAGACGGGACTACCACCTACGAGCAGTACTTC. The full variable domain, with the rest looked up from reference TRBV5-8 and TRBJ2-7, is EAGVTQSPTHLIKTRGQQATLRCSPISGHTSVYWYQQALGLGLQFLLWYDEGEERNRGNFPPRFSGRQFPNYSSELNVNALELEDSALYLCAGSRDGTTTYEQYFGPGTRLTVT.

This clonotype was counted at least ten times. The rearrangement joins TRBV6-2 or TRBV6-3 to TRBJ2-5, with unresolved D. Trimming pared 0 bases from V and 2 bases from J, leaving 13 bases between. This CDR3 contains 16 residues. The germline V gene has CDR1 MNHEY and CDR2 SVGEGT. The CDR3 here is CASSYSRQTAQETQYF. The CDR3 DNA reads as TGTGCCAGCAGTTACTCGAGACAAACGGCACAAGAGACCCAGTACTTC.

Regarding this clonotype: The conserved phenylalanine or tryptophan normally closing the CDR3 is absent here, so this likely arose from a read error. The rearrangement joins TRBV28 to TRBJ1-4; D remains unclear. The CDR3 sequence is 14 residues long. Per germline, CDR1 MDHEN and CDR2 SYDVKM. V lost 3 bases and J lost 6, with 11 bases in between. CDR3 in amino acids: CASSFWQVDEKLFS. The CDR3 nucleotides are TGTGCCAGCAGTTTTTGGCAGGTCGATGAAAAACTGTTTTCT.

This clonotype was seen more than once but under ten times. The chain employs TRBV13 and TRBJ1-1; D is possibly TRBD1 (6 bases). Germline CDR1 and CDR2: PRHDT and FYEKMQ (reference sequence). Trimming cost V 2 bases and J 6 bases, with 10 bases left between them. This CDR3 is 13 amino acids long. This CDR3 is CASSLKGVAEAFF. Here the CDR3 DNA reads TGTGCCAGCAGCTTAAAGGGGGTGGCTGAAGCTTTCTTT.

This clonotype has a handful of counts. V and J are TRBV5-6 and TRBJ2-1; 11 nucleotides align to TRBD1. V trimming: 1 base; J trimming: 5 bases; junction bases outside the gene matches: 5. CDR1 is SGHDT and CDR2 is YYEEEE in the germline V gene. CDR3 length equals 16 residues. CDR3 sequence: CASSLLWDRGDNEQFF. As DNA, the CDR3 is TGTGCCAGCAGCTTGCTTTGGGACAGGGGGGACAATGAGCAGTTCTTC.

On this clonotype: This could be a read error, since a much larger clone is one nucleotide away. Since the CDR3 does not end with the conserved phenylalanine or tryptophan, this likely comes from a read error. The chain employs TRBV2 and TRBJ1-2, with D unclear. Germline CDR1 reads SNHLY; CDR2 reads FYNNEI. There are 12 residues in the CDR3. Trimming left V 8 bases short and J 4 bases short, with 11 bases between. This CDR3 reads CASSKELYGYTL. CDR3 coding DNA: TGTGCCAGCTCTAAGGAACTCTATGGCTACACCCTC.

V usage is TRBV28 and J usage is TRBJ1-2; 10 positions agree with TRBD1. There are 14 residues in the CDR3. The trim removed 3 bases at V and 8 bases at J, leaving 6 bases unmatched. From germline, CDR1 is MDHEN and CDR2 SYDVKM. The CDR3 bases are TGTGCCAGCAGTTTGGGGACAGGGGCGGGAGGCTACACCTTC. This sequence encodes CASSLGTGAGGYTF.

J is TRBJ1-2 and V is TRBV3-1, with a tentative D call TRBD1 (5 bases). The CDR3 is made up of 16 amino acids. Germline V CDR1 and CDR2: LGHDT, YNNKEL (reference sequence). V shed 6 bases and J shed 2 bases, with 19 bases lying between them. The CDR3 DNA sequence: TGTGCCAGCAGTTTAGACGTCCAGGGAGCAAACTATGGCTACACCTTC. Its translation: CASSLDVQGANYGYTF. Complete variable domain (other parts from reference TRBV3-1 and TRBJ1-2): DTAVSQTPKYLVTQMGNDKSIKCEQNLGHDTMYWYKQDSKKFLKIMFSYNNKELIINETVPNRFSPKSPDKAHLNLHINSLELGDSAVYFCASSLDVQGANYGYTFGSGTRLTVV.

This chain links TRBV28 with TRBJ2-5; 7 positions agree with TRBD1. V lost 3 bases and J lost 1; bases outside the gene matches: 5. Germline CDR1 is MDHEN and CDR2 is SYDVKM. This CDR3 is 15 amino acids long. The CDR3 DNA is TGTGCCAGCAGTTTTAGAGGACAGGCCCAAGAGACCCAGTACTTC. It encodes CASSFRGQAQETQYF.

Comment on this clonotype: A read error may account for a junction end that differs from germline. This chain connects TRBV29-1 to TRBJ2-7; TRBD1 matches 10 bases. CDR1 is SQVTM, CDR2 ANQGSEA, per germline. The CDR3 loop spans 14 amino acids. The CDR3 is CSVLRDRGGYERYF. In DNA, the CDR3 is TGCAGCGTTCTCCGGGACAGGGGAGGCTACGAGCGGTACTTC.

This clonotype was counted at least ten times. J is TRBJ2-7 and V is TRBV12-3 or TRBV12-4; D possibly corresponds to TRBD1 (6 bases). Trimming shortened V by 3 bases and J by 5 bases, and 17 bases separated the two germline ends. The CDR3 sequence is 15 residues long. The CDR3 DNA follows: TGTGCCAGCAGTTTCGGGTTGGGTCAGGGGCACGAGCAGTACTTC. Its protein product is CASSFGLGQGHEQYF.

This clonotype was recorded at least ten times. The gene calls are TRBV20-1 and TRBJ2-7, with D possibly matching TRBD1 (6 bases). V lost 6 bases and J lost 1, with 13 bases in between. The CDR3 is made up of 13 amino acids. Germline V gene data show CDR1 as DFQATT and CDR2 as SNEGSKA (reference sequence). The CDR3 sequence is CSARDRWSYEQYF. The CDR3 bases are TGCAGTGCCCGCGACAGGTGGTCCTACGAGCAGTACTTC.

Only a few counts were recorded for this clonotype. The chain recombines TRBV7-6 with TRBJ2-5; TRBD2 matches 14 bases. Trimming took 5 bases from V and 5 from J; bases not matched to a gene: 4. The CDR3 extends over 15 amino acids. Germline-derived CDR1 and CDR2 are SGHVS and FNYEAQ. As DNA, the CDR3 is TGTGCCAGCAGCGGGACTAGCGGGAGTTTGGAGACCCAGTACTTC. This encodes CASSGTSGSLETQYF.

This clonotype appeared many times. The CDR3 reads CASSPEGYGYTF. The DNA of the CDR3 is TGTGCCAGCAGTCCAGAGGGCTATGGCTACACCTTC. The chain recombines TRBV18 with TRBJ1-2; no firm D call. Trimming took off 8 bases at V and 4 bases at J, with 11 bases between the two ends. The CDR3 runs 12 residues. Germline V lookup: CDR1 KGHSH, CDR2 LQKENI.

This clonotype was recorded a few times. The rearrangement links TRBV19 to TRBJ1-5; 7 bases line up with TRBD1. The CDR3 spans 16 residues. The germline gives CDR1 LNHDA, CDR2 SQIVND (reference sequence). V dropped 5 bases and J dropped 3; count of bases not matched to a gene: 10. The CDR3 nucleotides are TGTGCCAGTAGTTTCCGCCCGGGACAGAACAATCAGCCCCAGCATTTT. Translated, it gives CASSFRPGQNNQPQHF.

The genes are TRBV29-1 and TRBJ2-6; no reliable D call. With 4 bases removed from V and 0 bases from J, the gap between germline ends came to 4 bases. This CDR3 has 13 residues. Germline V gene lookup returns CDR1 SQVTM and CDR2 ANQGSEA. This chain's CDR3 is CSVAVSGANVLTF. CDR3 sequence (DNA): TGCAGCGTTGCGGTCTCTGGGGCCAACGTCCTGACTTTC.

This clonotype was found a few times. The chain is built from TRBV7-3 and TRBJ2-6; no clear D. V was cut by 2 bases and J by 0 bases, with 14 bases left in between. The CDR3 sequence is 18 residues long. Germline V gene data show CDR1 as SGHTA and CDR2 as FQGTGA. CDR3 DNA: TGTGCCAGCAGCTTAGAGAGGTCCTTAAGCTCTGGGGCCAACGTCCTGACTTTC. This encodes CASSLERSLSSGANVLTF.

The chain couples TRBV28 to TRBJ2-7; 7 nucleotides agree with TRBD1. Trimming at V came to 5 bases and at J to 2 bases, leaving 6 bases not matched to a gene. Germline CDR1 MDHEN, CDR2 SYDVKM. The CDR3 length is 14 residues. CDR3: CASSIQGVTYEQYF. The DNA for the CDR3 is TGTGCCAGCAGTATTCAGGGGGTAACCTACGAGCAGTACTTC. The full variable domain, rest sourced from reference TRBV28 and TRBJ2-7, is DVKVTQSSRYLVKRTGEKVFLECVQDMDHENMFWYRQDPGLGLRLIYFSYDVKMKEKGDIPEGYSVSREKKERFSLILESASTNQTSMYLCASSIQGVTYEQYFGPGTRLTVT.

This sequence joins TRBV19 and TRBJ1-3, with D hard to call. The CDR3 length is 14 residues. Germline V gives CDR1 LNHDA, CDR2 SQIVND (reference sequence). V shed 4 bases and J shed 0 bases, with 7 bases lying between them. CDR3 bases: TGTGCCAGTAGTAAACTGTTCTCTGGAAACACCATATATTTT. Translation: CASSKLFSGNTIYF.

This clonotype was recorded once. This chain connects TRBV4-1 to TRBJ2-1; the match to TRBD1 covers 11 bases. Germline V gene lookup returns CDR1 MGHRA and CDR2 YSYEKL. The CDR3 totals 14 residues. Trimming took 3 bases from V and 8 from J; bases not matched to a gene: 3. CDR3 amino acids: CASSHGTGGYEQFF. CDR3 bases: TGCGCCAGCAGCCATGGGACAGGGGGTTATGAGCAGTTCTTC.